What follows describes a single T cell receptor (beta chain). What antigen it recognizes has not been identified. Per-nucleotide qualities are absent, and no much larger clonotype sits a single base away. Taken from the germline V gene, the CDR1 and CDR2 loops are SGHVS and FNYEAQ. Trimming takes 5 bases off V and 6 bases off J; junction bases not matched to a gene: 15. From the cysteine up to the phenylalanine, the CDR3 has a length of 17 residues. Just the 51-base CDR3 DNA is kept, in frame starting at base 1. The cohort consisted of 670 or so healthy bone marrow donors. All cohort members were sampled while nominally healthy, although unrecorded immune exposures were likely present. The donor was CMV seropositive and belonged to the group of more than 250 seropositive cohort members. Each donor provided a peripheral blood sample, and peripheral blood mononuclear cells were used for TCR beta sequencing. Genomic DNA was extracted from the blood cell samples with the Qiagen DNeasy Blood Extraction Kit.

The sample is drawn from a study of cytomegalovirus exposure and HLA in healthy donors (dated by TCRdb to 2017 to 2019). Background for the entire study: According to an earlier analysis of several hundred of the donors, about 179 million T cells yielded some 120 million unique TCR beta sequences and roughly 280 Gb of sequence data. The later analysis used no new phenotypic data to find candidate immune exposures, relying instead on TCR beta sequences and their occurrence across donors. Besides the first cohort of roughly 640 subjects, a separate validation cohort made up of around 120 different subjects was used. HLA typing covered class I and class II loci at four-digit resolution. Of the 398 genotyped donors, 65% to 90% fell in the genetic ancestry cluster associated with self-reported Caucasian donors. The study used immunosequencing to profile the T cell repertoires of approximately 650 subjects and linked those repertoires to cytomegalovirus serostatus. To decide whether each TCR beta V gene segment behaved as functional or pseudogenic, an earlier analysis of some 570 of the donors relied on high-throughput TCR beta sequencing. Donor age, sex, ethnicity and CMV serostatus were compiled together with the repertoire data. The number of typed donors differed by locus: about 629-630 for A, B, C, DRB1 and DQB1; 522 for DQA1; approximately 600 for DPA1; and some 450 for DPB1. Among some 410 genotyped donors of the cohort, an average of about 240,000 unique TCR beta nucleotide sequences was sequenced per donor, of which about 19% were non-productive. High-throughput TCR immunosequencing, statistical association of individual TCRs with disease status, and machine learning were combined to predict cytomegalovirus infection status. The study aimed to test whether cataloging public T cell receptors could reveal signatures of past pathogen exposure. To study patterns of TCR occurrence, a later analysis re-analyzed previously published TCR beta repertoires from under 750 donors and added high-resolution HLA genotyping. Roughly 300 gigabases of sequencing data and 70 million to 85 million unique TCR sequences were included in an early release covering roughly 600 HLA-typed donors. Every discovery cohort repertoire had been produced on one sequencing platform. In a later genetic analysis, genome-wide SNP genotypes for about 55% of the roughly 670 donors were used, and that subset was treated as a discovery cohort. Roughly five DR-DQ haplotypes were handled as single units for association and clustering, since linkage in the cohort was strong. Overall results and qualifications from the work: The only immune exposure information available for the cohort was CMV serostatus. The earlier analysis of 587 of the donors excluded approximately 15 rarely observed V segments, including chromosome 9 orphons, because counts were too low. In an earlier analysis of more than 500 of the donors, most TCR beta V segments appeared in productive rearrangements about 87% or about 30% of the time, broadly matching IMGT annotations. According to the authors, the approach could potentially be generalized to other disease states and immunological phenotypes. Linkage disequilibrium might explain the correlated functional status among segregating V segments, but an unknown experimental factor could not be excluded. When HLA alleles, especially DR and DQ, strongly co-occurred, attributing TCR associations to individual alleles was difficult. Compared with equally common non-associated chains, HLA-associated TCR beta chains in a later analysis were more clonally expanded and had lower generation probabilities. Cytomegalovirus status was reported to be diagnosed by the classifier with high specificity and sensitivity in both the original and validation cohorts. The study listed approximately 150 TCR beta chains as associated with cytomegalovirus. In a later genetic analysis, fewer N-insertions in productive TCRs were reported among donors in an Asian-associated ancestry cluster than the 666-donor mean. The presence/absence analyses assumed that sequencing depth was roughly uniform across donors, and that assumption may not be true. A cluster of highly shared sequence variants was judged likely to represent a technical artifact of the sequencing pipeline. A later analysis found that most CMV-associated TCR beta chains appeared HLA-restricted, with HLA associations seemingly driven largely by CMV exposure. In vitro tests confirmed that a few of the cytomegalovirus-associated TCR beta chains recognize cytomegalovirus antigens. Specific HLA alleles were associated with over 15,000 TCR beta sequences at a false discovery rate of 0.05 in a later analysis. Because some donors lacked HLA typing at each locus, the association tests relied only on the typed subset. A further reported finding was that TCR beta sequences accurately predicted the HLA-A and HLA-B alleles for most subjects in the first cohort. A later genetic analysis associated a missense DCLRE1C variant with V-gene and J-gene trimming of TCR beta chains, and an independent cohort replicated the association. This cohort had only TCR beta chains sequenced, and the lack of alpha or paired-chain data limited which features could be detected. Most TCR sequences were seen in very few donors, while some public TCRs were found in many individuals. Some IMGT-functional V segments, including TRBV6-2 and TRBV6-3, could not be told apart with the 87-base-pair reads, so those segments were excluded. According to a later analysis, parvovirus B19, influenza, CMV and Epstein-Barr virus appeared linked to several top co-occurrence clusters. A later analysis found that TCR association rates varied across HLA loci, with DRB1 alleles showing the most associated TCRs and HLA-C alleles the fewest.

The method behind the library was the immunoSEQ multiplex PCR assay. A mixture of 60 forward primers for TCR Vbeta segments and 13 reverse primers for TCR Jbeta segments was used in the multiplex PCR. The CDR3 region of rearranged TCR beta genes was amplified from genomic DNA with a multiplex PCR assay. The Illumina HiSeq System was used to sequence the amplified TCR beta libraries as 87-base-pair reads. Under the source paper's analysis protocol: A later analysis tallied roughly 76 million unique TCR beta chains across the 700 or so repertoires, and around 12 million of those chains were shared by two or more donors. Raw reads were error-corrected and collapsed into unique sequences by a nearest-neighbor algorithm in which closely related sequences were merged to remove PCR and sequencing errors. Alignment of CDR3 sequences to IMGT reference sequences was used to assign V, D and J gene segments. For a sequence to be retained, a match of at least six nucleotides was required to both a V gene segment and a J gene segment. A rearrangement was called productive if the CDR3 had no stop codons and remained in frame with V and J, and every other rearrangement was called non-productive. CDR3 was defined by IMGT convention, running from the second conserved V-encoded cysteine to the conserved J-encoded phenylalanine. The earlier analysis of around 640 of the donors excluded sequences that lacked an unambiguous match to a single V gene segment. In an earlier analysis of some 590 of the donors, a V segment was called functional when productive rearrangements were above 56.7%, and segregating when the standard deviation between donors exceeded 5%. A statistical classification framework was built to diagnose cytomegalovirus status from the catalog of TCR beta chain sequences. In a later analysis, TCR nucleotide sequences were compared against IMGT/GENE-DB human TR gene sequences so that V and J genes could be assigned. The TCRdist pipeline was used in a later analysis to assign CDR3 sequences and most-parsimonious VDJ recombination scenarios. In a later analysis, every TCR beta chain was defined by the combination of its CDR3 amino acid sequence and its V-gene family, and reads without a unique V-gene family were dropped. In a later analysis, fewer than 600 highly shared, low-generation-probability nucleotide sequences were removed to address suspected cross-contamination and a sequencing artifact. For each public chain, a later analysis derived a clonal expansion index from normalized ranks of inferred template counts within each repertoire. Generation probabilities in a later analysis came from a VDJ recombination model fitted to out-of-frame rearrangements, and those results were checked against IGoR. A later analysis scored TCR-TCR, TCR-HLA and TCR-CMV co-occurrence with hypergeometric tests, applying a repertoire-size bias correction to TCR pairs. In a later analysis, false discovery rates were estimated by permuting HLA or CMV assignments 20 times. A later analysis grouped co-occurring TCRs with DBSCAN, adding TCRdist sequence similarity when clustering within HLA-allele-positive subsets. Repertoires with fewer than 30,000 or more than 120,000 public chains, plus five repertoires with anomalous nucleotide sharing, were excluded from co-occurrence clustering. TCRdb re-hosts the immuneACCESS table, in-frame sequences only. Its copies lack some clones; in the studies checked, an unresolved V gene accounts for under half of them, and the cause for the rest is not known. D and trimming come from the DNA, and the V and J calls and clone size come from that table. Present in this sample are some 170,000 clones, 70% to 80% of which were seen just once. About 3.8% of the sample is taken by the ten largest.

Sequenced material: PBMCs. The receptor was derived from an older woman in good health and CMV-seropositive. The chain employs TRBV7-6 and TRBJ1-2; TRBD1 fits 10 bases in the junction. The DNA reads TGTGCCAGCAGCGTAGGACCTCCCGGGACAGGGGTAGATGGCTACACCTTC. This gives the protein CASSVGPPGTGVDGYTF.